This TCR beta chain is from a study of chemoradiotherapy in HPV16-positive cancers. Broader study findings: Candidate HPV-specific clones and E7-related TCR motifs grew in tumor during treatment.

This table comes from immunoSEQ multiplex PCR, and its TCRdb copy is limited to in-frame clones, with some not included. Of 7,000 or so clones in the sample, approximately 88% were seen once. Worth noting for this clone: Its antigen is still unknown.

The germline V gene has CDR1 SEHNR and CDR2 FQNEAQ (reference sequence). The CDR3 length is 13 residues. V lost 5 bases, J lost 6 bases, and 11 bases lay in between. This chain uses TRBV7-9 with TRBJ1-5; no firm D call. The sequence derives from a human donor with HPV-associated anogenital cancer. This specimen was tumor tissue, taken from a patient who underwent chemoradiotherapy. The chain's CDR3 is CASSHALGQPQHF. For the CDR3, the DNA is TGTGCCAGCAGCCATGCTCTAGGTCAGCCCCAGCATTTT.